This T cell receptor beta chain derives from a study of shared clonotypes between healthy human individuals. Between the trimmed V and J ends, which lost 6 bases and 4 bases, there was a span of 16 bases. Germline CDR1 MDHEN, CDR2 SYDVKM. This CDR3 region has 16 residues. Method: immunoSEQ multiplex PCR; TCRdb's copy keeps in-frame clones and lacks some. The sample records 2,500,000 or so clones, 85% to 95% being singletons. This clone was counted a single time. The clonotype originates from a man younger than 35 in good health. Some clones in this sample may be carry-over from other donors' samples. Sequencing was done on a sample of naive CD4+ T cells from PBMCs. The subset denotes: CD45RA+ positively selected. The chain joins TRBV28 to TRBJ1-6, with a tentative D call TRBD1 (6 bases). CDR3 loop: CASSRARTEYNSPLHF. The CDR3 region has the DNA TGTGCCAGCAGCCGCGCCAGGACAGAATATAATTCACCCCTCCACTTT. The full variable domain, in which reference TRBV28 and TRBJ1-6 provide the parts outside the CDR3, is DVKVTQSSRYLVKRTGEKVFLECVQDMDHENMFWYRQDPGLGLRLIYFSYDVKMKEKGDIPEGYSVSREKKERFSLILESASTNQTSMYLCASSRARTEYNSPLHFGNGTRLTVT.